The present T cell receptor (beta chain) was sequenced within a study of T cell changes during pregnancy in multiple sclerosis. Trimming at V came to 2 bases and at J to 4 bases, leaving 4 bases not matched to a gene. Per germline, CDR1 ENHRY and CDR2 SYGVKD. The CDR3 loop spans 14 amino acids. Sequenced by immunoSEQ multiplex PCR; TCRdb stores in-frame clones only, minus some. This table has approximately 65,000 clones, around nine tenths appearing once. The input for sequencing was peripheral blood, taken in the third trimester of pregnancy. J is TRBJ2-7 and V is TRBV10-3; 8 nucleotides line up with TRBD1. This TCR was sampled from a female donor in good health, enrolled as a control in a pregnancy study. The CDR3 loop reads CAISERGQGYEQYF. CDR3 DNA: TGTGCCATCAGTGAGCGTGGACAGGGTTACGAGCAGTACTTC.